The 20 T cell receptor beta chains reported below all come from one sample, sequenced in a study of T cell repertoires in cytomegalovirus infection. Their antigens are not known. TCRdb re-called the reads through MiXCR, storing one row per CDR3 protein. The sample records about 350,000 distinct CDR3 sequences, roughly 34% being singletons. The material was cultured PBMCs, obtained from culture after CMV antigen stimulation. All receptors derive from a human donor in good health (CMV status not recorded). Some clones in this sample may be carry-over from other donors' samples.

The CDR3 DNA is TGCGCCAGCAGCCAAGGGCAAGGTCTTTTCTATGGCTACACCTTC. Translated, it gives CASSQGQGLFYGYTF. This chain links TRBV4-3 with TRBJ1-2; D is unresolved. CDR1 and CDR2 from the germline V gene are LGHNA and YSLEER. The CDR3 contains 15 residues. Deletions cut 1 base from V and 4 bases from J, with 13 bases between.

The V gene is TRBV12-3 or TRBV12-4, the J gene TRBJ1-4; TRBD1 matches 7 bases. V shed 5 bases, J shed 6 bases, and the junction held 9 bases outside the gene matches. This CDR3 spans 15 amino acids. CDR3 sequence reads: CASSPQGNNYEKLFF. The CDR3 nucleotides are TGTGCCAGCAGTCCACAGGGGAATAATTATGAAAAACTGTTTTTT.

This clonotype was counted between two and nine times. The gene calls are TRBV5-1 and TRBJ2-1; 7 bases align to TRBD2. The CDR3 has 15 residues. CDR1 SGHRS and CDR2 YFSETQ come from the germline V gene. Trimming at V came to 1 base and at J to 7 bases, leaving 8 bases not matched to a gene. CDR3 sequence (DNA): TGCGCCAGCAGCTTGAATTCGGGAGCGGGGAATGAGCAGTTCTTC. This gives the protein CASSLNSGAGNEQFF.

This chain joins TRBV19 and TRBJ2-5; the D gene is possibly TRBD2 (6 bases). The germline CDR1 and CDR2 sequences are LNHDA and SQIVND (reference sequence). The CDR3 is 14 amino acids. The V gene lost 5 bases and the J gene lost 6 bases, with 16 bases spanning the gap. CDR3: CASSPNGGYQTQYF. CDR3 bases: TGTGCCAGTAGTCCTAACGGAGGGTATCAGACCCAGTACTTC.

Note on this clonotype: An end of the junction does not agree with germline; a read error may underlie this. CDR3 sequence: CASSPPSGRLYGYTF. CDR3 coding DNA: TGTGCCAGCTCGCCACCTTCGGGAAGGCTATATGGCTACACCTTC. This chain uses TRBV18 with TRBJ1-2; the D is unclear. There are 15 residues in the CDR3. Germline CDR1 is KGHSH and CDR2 is LQKENI.

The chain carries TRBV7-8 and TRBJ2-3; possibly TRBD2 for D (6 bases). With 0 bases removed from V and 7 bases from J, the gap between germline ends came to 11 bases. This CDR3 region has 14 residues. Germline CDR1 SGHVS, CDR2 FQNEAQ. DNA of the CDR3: TGTGCCAGCAGCTTAGCGGCTAGCGCGAATACGCAGTATTTT. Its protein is CASSLAASANTQYF.

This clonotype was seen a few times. CDR3 nucleotides: TGCAGTGCTAGAGATCTTCGACTAGCGGGAGGGTACGGGAATGAGCAGTTCTTC. This sequence encodes CSARDLRLAGGYGNEQFF. The J gene is TRBJ2-1, the V gene TRBV20-1; 14 bases are shared with TRBD2. The CDR3 extends over 18 amino acids. CDR1 is DFQATT and CDR2 is SNEGSKA in the germline V gene (reference sequence). V trimming: 0 bases; J trimming: 7 bases; junction bases outside the gene matches: 11.

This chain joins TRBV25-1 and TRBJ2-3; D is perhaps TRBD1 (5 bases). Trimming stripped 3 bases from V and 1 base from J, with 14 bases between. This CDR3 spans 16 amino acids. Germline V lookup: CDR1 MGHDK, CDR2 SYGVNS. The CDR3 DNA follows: TGTGCCAGCAGTGATAGTATACAGGTGGGCACAGATACGCAGTATTTT. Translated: CASSDSIQVGTDTQYF.

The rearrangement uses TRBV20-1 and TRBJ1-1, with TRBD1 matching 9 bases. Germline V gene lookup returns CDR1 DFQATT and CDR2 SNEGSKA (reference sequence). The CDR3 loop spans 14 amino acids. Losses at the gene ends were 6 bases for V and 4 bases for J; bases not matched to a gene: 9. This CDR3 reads CSARTGGRSTEAFF. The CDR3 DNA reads TGCAGTGCCCGAACAGGGGGCCGGAGCACTGAAGCTTTCTTT.

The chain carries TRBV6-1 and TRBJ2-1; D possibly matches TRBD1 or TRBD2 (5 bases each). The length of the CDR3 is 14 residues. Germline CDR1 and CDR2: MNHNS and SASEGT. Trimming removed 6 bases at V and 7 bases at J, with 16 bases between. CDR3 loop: CASRGLGEGNEQFF. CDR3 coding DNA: TGTGCCAGCAGAGGCCTGGGCGAGGGGAATGAGCAGTTCTTC.

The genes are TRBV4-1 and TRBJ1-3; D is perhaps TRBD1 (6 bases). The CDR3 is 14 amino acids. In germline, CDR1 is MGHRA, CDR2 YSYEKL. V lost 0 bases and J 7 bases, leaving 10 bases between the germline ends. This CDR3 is CASSQEARGNTIYF. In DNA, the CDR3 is TGCGCCAGCAGCCAAGAGGCCAGGGGCAACACCATATATTTT.

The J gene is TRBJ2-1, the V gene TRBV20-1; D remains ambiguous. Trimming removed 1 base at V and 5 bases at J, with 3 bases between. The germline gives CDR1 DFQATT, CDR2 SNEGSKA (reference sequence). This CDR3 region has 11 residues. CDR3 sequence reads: CSARGHNEQFF. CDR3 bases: TGCAGTGCTAGAGGGCACAATGAGCAGTTCTTC.

The CDR3 DNA follows: TGTGCCAGCAGGCCTGGACAACAATTCTACAATGAGCAGTTCTTC. It yields the protein CASRPGQQFYNEQFF. This chain links TRBV28 with TRBJ2-1; a weak D match, TRBD1 (5 bases). The germline V gene has CDR1 MDHEN and CDR2 SYDVKM. This CDR3 has 15 amino acids. Trimming removed 6 bases at V and 3 bases at J, with 15 bases between.

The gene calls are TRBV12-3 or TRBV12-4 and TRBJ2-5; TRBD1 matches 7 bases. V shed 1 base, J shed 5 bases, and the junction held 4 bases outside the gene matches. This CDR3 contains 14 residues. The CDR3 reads CASSLDRGWETQYF. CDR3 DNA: TGTGCCAGCAGTTTAGACAGGGGATGGGAGACCCAGTACTTC.

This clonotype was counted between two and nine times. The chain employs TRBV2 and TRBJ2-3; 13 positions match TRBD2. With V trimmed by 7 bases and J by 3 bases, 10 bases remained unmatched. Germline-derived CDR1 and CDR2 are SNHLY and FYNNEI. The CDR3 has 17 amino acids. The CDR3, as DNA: TGTGCCAGCATCCCCTCAGGACTAGCGGGAGCAACAGATACGCAGTATTTT. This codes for CASIPSGLAGATDTQYF.

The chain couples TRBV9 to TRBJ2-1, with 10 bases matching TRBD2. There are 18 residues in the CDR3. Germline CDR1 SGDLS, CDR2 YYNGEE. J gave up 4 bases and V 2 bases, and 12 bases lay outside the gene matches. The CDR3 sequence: CASSVGLAGEGGYNEQFF. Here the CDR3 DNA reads TGTGCCAGCAGCGTGGGGCTAGCGGGAGAGGGCGGATACAATGAGCAGTTCTTC.

CDR3 residues: CASSLGQDRTEAFF. As DNA, the CDR3 is TGTGCCAGCAGTTTAGGACAGGATAGGACTGAAGCTTTCTTT. V gene TRBV27 combines with J gene TRBJ1-1; 7 bases agree with TRBD1. This CDR3 is 14 amino acids long. Trimming removed 2 bases from V and 5 bases from J; junction bases left unmatched: 5. Germline lookup yields CDR1 MNHEY and CDR2 SMNVEV (reference sequence).

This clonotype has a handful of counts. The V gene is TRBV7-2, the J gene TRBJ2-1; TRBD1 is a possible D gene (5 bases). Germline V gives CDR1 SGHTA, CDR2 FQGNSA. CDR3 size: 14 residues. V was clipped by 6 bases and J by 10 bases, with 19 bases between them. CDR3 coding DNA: TGTGCCAGCAGTCCCGATGGACAACCCCGAGAGCAGTTCTTC. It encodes CASSPDGQPREQFF.

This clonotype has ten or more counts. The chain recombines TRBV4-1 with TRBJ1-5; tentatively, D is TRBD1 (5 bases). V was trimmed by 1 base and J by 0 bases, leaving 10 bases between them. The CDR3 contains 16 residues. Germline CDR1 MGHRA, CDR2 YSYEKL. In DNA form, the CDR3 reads TGCGCCAGCAGCCAAGTAGGGGACTATAGCAATCAGCCCCAGCATTTT. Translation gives CASSQVGDYSNQPQHF.

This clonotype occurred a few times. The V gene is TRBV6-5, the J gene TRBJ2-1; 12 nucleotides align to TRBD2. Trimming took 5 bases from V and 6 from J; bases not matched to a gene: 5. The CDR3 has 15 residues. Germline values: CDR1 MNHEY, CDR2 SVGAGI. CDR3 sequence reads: CASSATSGRINEQFF. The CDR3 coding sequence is TGTGCCAGCAGTGCGACTAGCGGGAGAATCAATGAGCAGTTCTTC.